The 20 T cell receptor beta chains presented below share a single source sample, sequenced in a study of blood T cells in healthy people across ages. Through a sample-barcoded 5' primer and a J-beta primer mix, a second PCR was run for roughly 6 to 11 cycles. Each CDR3 protein gets one entry after TCRdb re-called the 5' RACE reads with MiXCR. The sample contains about 1.6 million distinct CDR3 sequences, about 32% of which appear only once. Sequencing input: blood. These receptors were taken from a woman under 40 in good health.

This clonotype has a count of ten or more. The gene calls are TRBV20-1 and TRBJ2-1; D might be TRBD1 (5 bases). CDR1 is DFQATT, CDR2 SNEGSKA, per germline (reference sequence). The CDR3 is 10 residues long. The V end lost 5 bases, the J end lost 10 bases, and 9 bases lay between the germline ends. As DNA, the CDR3 is TGCAGTGCTGGACATACCGAGCAGTTCTTC. Its protein product is CSAGHTEQFF.

The chain employs TRBV5-1 and TRBJ1-1, with TRBD1 identical over 9 bases. The CDR3 sequence is 15 residues long. Trimming cost V 3 bases and J 3 bases; bases outside gene matches: 6. The germline V gene encodes CDR1 SGHRS and CDR2 YFSETQ. This chain's CDR3 is CASSSGQGGYTEAFF. The CDR3 nucleotides read TGCGCCAGCAGCTCGGGACAGGGAGGGTACACTGAAGCTTTCTTT.

This clonotype was detected only a few times. This chain joins TRBV20-1 and TRBJ2-7; D gene uncertain. Germline V gene sequence: CDR1 DFQATT, CDR2 SNEGSKA (reference sequence). CDR3 length: 14 amino acids. V lost 4 bases and J 5 bases, leaving 18 bases between the germline ends. This CDR3 is CSAIGPDSSNEQYF. CDR3 DNA: TGCAGTGCTATAGGCCCAGACTCATCGAACGAGCAGTACTTC.

The J gene is TRBJ2-5, the V gene TRBV7-3; 10 nucleotides match TRBD2. The CDR3 runs 15 residues. The germline V gene encodes CDR1 SGHTA and CDR2 FQGTGA. Trimming cost V 2 bases and J 5 bases; bases outside gene matches: 5. In DNA form, the CDR3 reads TGTGCCAGCAGCTTAGCTAGCGGGGGTTTGGAGACCCAGTACTTC. Encoded protein: CASSLASGGLETQYF.

Details on this clonotype: One junction end does not reproduce the germline sequence, and a read error may be involved. The chain has TRBV15 and TRBJ2-7, with no clear D. CDR1 and CDR2 (germline): LNHNV, YYDKDF (reference sequence). The CDR3 runs to 16 residues. The CDR3 DNA is TGTGCCACCAGCGGAGAAGTCGGGCCGGATTCCTACGAGCAGTACTTC. This sequence encodes CATSGEVGPDSYEQYF.

The J gene is TRBJ2-7, the V gene TRBV10-2; D is unclear. This CDR3 is built from 14 residues. CDR1 is WSHSY, CDR2 SAAADI, per germline. With 3 bases removed from V and 5 bases from J, the gap between germline ends came to 14 bases. CDR3 DNA sequence: TGCGCCAGCAGTGATAATCGTGGGGTTGACGAGCAGTACTTC. It specifies CASSDNRGVDEQYF.

The rearrangement links TRBV12-3 or TRBV12-4 to TRBJ1-1; 8 bases line up with TRBD1. The V and J ends lost 7 bases and 6 bases, in that order; junction bases with no gene match: 10. The CDR3 runs to 14 residues. The CDR3 is CASIRGQVGSEAFF. CDR3 sequence (DNA): TGTGCCAGCATAAGGGGACAGGTGGGGTCTGAAGCTTTCTTT.

This clonotype has only a few counts. V gene TRBV5-1 combines with J gene TRBJ2-3; 8 bases match TRBD2. This CDR3 has 14 amino acids. Germline V gene data show CDR1 as SGHRS and CDR2 as YFSETQ. J gave up 5 bases and V 5 bases, and 7 bases lay outside the gene matches. Written as DNA, the CDR3 is TGCGCCAGCAGGTCCGGGGGGGCAGGAGATACGCAGTATTTT. It translates to CASRSGGAGDTQYF. The variable domain in full, with the rest retrieved from reference TRBV5-1 and TRBJ2-3, is KAGVTQTPRYLIKTRGQQVTLSCSPISGHRSVSWYQQTPGQGLQFLFEYFSETQRNKGNFPGRFSGRQFSNSRSEMNVSTLELGDSALYLCASRSGGAGDTQYFGPGTRLTVL.

Many counts were recorded for this clonotype. V gene TRBV5-6 combines with J gene TRBJ2-1; D uncertain. Germline CDR1 is SGHDT and CDR2 is YYEEEE. CDR3 length equals 15 residues. Trimming removed 0 bases from V and 8 bases from J, with 15 bases in between. The CDR3 DNA reads as TGTGCCAGCAGCTTGGTAGGCCTGGCCTCTGATGAGCAGTTCTTC. Its translation: CASSLVGLASDEQFF.

V usage is TRBV10-3 and J usage is TRBJ1-3; D unresolved. Trimming removed 4 bases from V and 2 bases from J, with 6 bases in between. Looked up from germline, CDR1 is ENHRY and CDR2 is SYGVKD. The CDR3 has 13 amino acids. CDR3 sequence reads: CAISGVPGNTIYF. The CDR3 region has the DNA TGTGCCATCAGTGGAGTCCCTGGAAACACCATATATTTT.

This clonotype was observed a few times. The V and J genes are TRBV20-1 and TRBJ2-7; the D gene is possibly TRBD1 (5 bases). Per the germline V gene, CDR1 is DFQATT and CDR2 is SNEGSKA (reference sequence). The CDR3 is made up of 15 amino acids. V shed 8 bases and J shed 0 bases, with 20 bases lying between them. The CDR3 sequence: CSPKASQRGSYEQYF. CDR3 bases: TGCAGTCCCAAGGCTTCCCAAAGGGGCTCCTACGAGCAGTACTTC.

This clonotype was seen once. This chain connects TRBV29-1 to TRBJ1-2, with D perhaps TRBD1 (6 bases). The CDR3 is 13 residues long. CDR1 is SQVTM and CDR2 is ANQGSEA in the germline V gene. V dropped 4 bases and J dropped 4 bases, with 13 bases sitting between them. CDR3 sequence: CSVADSFTYGYTF. DNA for the CDR3: TGCAGCGTTGCGGACAGCTTCACCTATGGCTACACCTTC.

The V call is TRBV24-1, the J call TRBJ2-5, with 7 bases lining up with TRBD2. The germline V gene has CDR1 KGHDR and CDR2 SFDVKD. The CDR3 has 16 residues. With V trimmed by 6 bases and J by 0 bases, 9 bases remained unmatched. The CDR3 here is CATSSPREAYQETQYF. The CDR3 DNA reads TGTGCCACCAGTTCCCCTCGGGAGGCGTACCAAGAGACCCAGTACTTC.

This clonotype has ten or more counts. The genes are TRBV12-3 or TRBV12-4 and TRBJ2-5; 10 bases fit TRBD2. This CDR3 has 14 residues. V lost 6 bases and J lost 5; bases outside the gene matches: 6. CDR3 DNA: TGTGCCAGCAGCCTGACTAGCGGGCGGGAGACCCAGTACTTC. Encoded protein: CASSLTSGRETQYF.

About this clonotype: This may be a read error: a much more frequent sequence differs by one nucleotide. The V call is TRBV10-3, the J call TRBJ2-3, with a tentative D call TRBD1 (5 bases). This CDR3 is built from 15 residues. Germline-derived CDR1 and CDR2 are ENHRY and SYGVKD. The CDR3 DNA sequence: TGTGCCATCCGACCTGGACAAGTTAGCACAGATGCGCAGTATTTT. Translated: CAIRPGQVSTDAQYF.

This clonotype has only a few counts. The rearrangement uses TRBV9 and TRBJ1-4; 10 bases match TRBD1. This CDR3 contains 16 residues. CDR1 SGDLS and CDR2 YYNGEE come from the germline V gene. After removal of 4 bases from V and 7 bases from J, the junction contained 10 bases not matched to a gene. Here the CDR3 reads CASSPTRDRGPEKLFF. CDR3 sequence (DNA): TGTGCCAGCAGCCCCACCAGAGACAGGGGGCCTGAAAAACTGTTTTTT.

The J gene is TRBJ2-1, the V gene TRBV9; D not resolved. The V gene's germline CDR1 is SGDLS and CDR2 YYNGEE. The ends were cut back, 2 bases at V and 5 bases at J, with 8 bases in the middle. This CDR3 is 13 amino acids long. The CDR3 coding sequence is TGTGCCAGCAGCGTGGGTCAGCACAATGAGCAGTTCTTC. Translated: CASSVGQHNEQFF.

This clonotype was found many times. The chain recombines TRBV3-1 with TRBJ2-7; the D gene is possibly TRBD1 (6 bases). CDR1 and CDR2 (germline): LGHDT, YNNKEL (reference sequence). Trimming removed 1 base at V and 7 bases at J, with 20 bases between. CDR3 size: 16 residues. The CDR3 nucleotides read TGTGCCAGCAGCCAAGGATCGGGACATCCGACTGAGGAGCAGTACTTC. This encodes CASSQGSGHPTEEQYF.

This clonotype was counted only a few times. The genes are TRBV6-1 and TRBJ1-1; D possibly corresponds to TRBD1 (5 bases). This CDR3 has 15 amino acids. V lost 2 bases, J lost 6 bases, and 16 bases lay in between. CDR1 MNHNS and CDR2 SASEGT come from the germline V gene. The CDR3 DNA reads TGTGCCAGCAGTGAATATAAGGGGCTCGGGTCTGAAGCTTTCTTT. This translates into CASSEYKGLGSEAFF.

This clonotype was counted a few times. At one boundary the junction diverges from the germline segment, which might be a read error. This chain links TRBV5-1 with TRBJ2-1, with TRBD2 matching 9 bases. Germline assignment: CDR1 SGHRS and CDR2 YFSETQ. The CDR3 has 16 residues. CDR3 region: CASSPTLAGPYNEQFF. In nucleotides, the CDR3 is TGCGCCAGCAGCCCCACCCTAGCGGGGCCATACAATGAACAGTTCTTC.